The count of the clone carrying this T cell receptor (beta chain) is one. The sample originates from a study of blood T cell repertoires in COVID-19. Study summary: The samples span acute and convalescent COVID-19 from the United States, Italy and Spain. Sources were T cells, B-cell-depleted T cells, or PBMCs; the material itself was cDNA or gDNA.

There are 13 residues in the CDR3. Germline CDR1 reads SGHRS; CDR2 reads YFSETQ. J lost 9 bases, V lost 0 bases, and 1 base had no gene match. The data were produced by immunoSEQ multiplex PCR, yet TCRdb's version contains in-frame clones alone and is incomplete. The repertoire holds 28,000 or so clones, with 80% to 90% as singletons. This clonotype was sampled from a woman aged 45 to 65 with active COVID-19. Sequencing used peripheral blood. The chain employs TRBV5-1 and TRBJ2-1; TRBD1 matches 9 bases. Written as DNA, the CDR3 is TGCGCCAGCAGCTTGGGACAGGGGGGTGAGCAGTTCTTC. This encodes CASSLGQGGEQFF. Full variable domain (rest looked up from reference TRBV5-1 and TRBJ2-1): KAGVTQTPRYLIKTRGQQVTLSCSPISGHRSVSWYQQTPGQGLQFLFEYFSETQRNKGNFPGRFSGRQFSNSRSEMNVSTLELGDSALYLCASSLGQGGEQFFGPGTRLTVL.